This entry lists 20 T cell receptor beta chains sequenced from one sample in a study of CD8 T cells in Susac syndrome. It was with random hexamers that roughly 0.45 to 1 ug RNA was reverse transcribed. Via MiXCR, TCRdb re-called the immunoSEQ multiplex PCR reads, giving one row per CDR3 protein. The sample has 160,000 or so distinct CDR3 sequences; roughly 95% are singletons. Sequencing was performed on CD8+ T cells from PBMCs. These receptors originate from a human donor with multiple sclerosis.

This sequence joins TRBV7-9 and TRBJ2-6; no firm D call. CDR3 length: 13 amino acids. Germline V gene lookup returns CDR1 SEHNR and CDR2 FQNEAQ (reference sequence). Trimming removed 8 bases from V and 4 bases from J, with 9 bases in between. The CDR3 nucleotides read TGTGCCAGCTCCTCCGGAGGGGCCAACGTCCTGACTTTC. Translation gives CASSSGGANVLTF.

The rearrangement links TRBV6-5 to TRBJ2-7; D call uncertain. The CDR3 extends over 14 amino acids. The V end was cut by 2 bases, the J end by 3 bases, with 11 bases between. The germline CDR1 and CDR2 sequences are MNHEY and SVGAGI. CDR3 nucleotides: TGTGCCAGCAGTTACGGTAACAAGAACTACGAGCAGTACTTC. Protein sequence: CASSYGNKNYEQYF.

V usage is TRBV7-9 and J usage is TRBJ2-1, with D possibly called TRBD1 or TRBD2 (6 bases each). V was shortened by 5 bases and J by 7 bases, with 15 bases between the two germline ends. The CDR3 has 14 residues. Germline V gene lookup returns CDR1 SEHNR and CDR2 FQNEAQ (reference sequence). CDR3 DNA sequence: TGTGCCAGCAGCCAAAGAGGGGGGCTGAATGAGCAGTTCTTC. This translates into CASSQRGGLNEQFF.

This chain connects TRBV29-1 to TRBJ2-3, with D perhaps assigned TRBD1 or TRBD2 (5 bases each). The germline V gene has CDR1 SQVTM and CDR2 ANQGSEA. V was cut by 7 bases and J by 13 bases, with 18 bases left in between. The CDR3 has 11 residues. The CDR3 region is CSGLEGPREYF. The DNA of the CDR3 is TGCAGCGGCCTCGAGGGACCCCGGGAGTATTTT.

DNA of the CDR3: TGTGCCAGCAGTTATTCATGGGGGAGCGTTGACGAGCAGTACTTC. Translation gives CASSYSWGSVDEQYF. This chain uses TRBV27 with TRBJ2-7; D is perhaps TRBD1 or TRBD2 (5 bases each). Trimming removed 4 bases from V and 5 bases from J, with 18 bases in between. Germline V gene lookup returns CDR1 MNHEY and CDR2 SMNVEV (reference sequence). The CDR3 loop spans 15 amino acids.

This chain joins TRBV2 and TRBJ2-5; D not certain. The CDR3 is 10 amino acids. Trimming shortened V by 8 bases and J by 5 bases, and 6 bases separated the two germline ends. The germline V gene encodes CDR1 SNHLY and CDR2 FYNNEI. DNA for the CDR3: TGTGCCAGCTATGGGGAGACCCAGTACTTC. Translation gives CASYGETQYF.

The chain uses TRBV30 and TRBJ1-2; D call uncertain. The V gene lost 4 bases and the J gene lost 0 bases, with 18 bases spanning the gap. Germline CDR1 GTSNPN, CDR2 SVGIG (reference sequence). CDR3 length: 16 amino acids. CDR3 nucleotides: TGTGCCTGGATCGGAGAGATAACACCAGCTAACTATGGCTACACCTTC. Translating it yields CAWIGEITPANYGYTF.

This clonotype was recorded only once. This sequence joins TRBV11-1 and TRBJ2-1; a weak D match, TRBD2 (5 bases). CDR1 and CDR2 (germline): SGHAT, FQDESV (reference sequence). The CDR3 has 13 amino acids. V lost 1 base and J lost 9, with 10 bases in between. CDR3 DNA: TGTGCCAGCAGCTTAGGGGAGATCGGTGAGCAGTTCTTC. Translation gives CASSLGEIGEQFF.

V and J are TRBV15 and TRBJ2-5; 10 positions agree with TRBD2. V lost 8 bases, J lost 4 bases, and 10 bases stayed unmatched. The V gene's germline CDR1 is LNHNV and CDR2 YYDKDF (reference sequence). This CDR3 comprises 15 residues. The CDR3 here is CATLAGVAGVETQYF. The CDR3 DNA reads as TGTGCCACCCTAGCGGGGGTAGCGGGAGTAGAGACCCAGTACTTC.

The chain links TRBV30 to TRBJ1-1; no firm D call. CDR1 and CDR2 (germline): GTSNPN, SVGIG (reference sequence). CDR3 length: 13 residues. The V and J ends lost 3 bases and 10 bases respectively, with 18 bases between them. CDR3 protein: CAWSADGWTSAFF. The CDR3 DNA follows: TGTGCCTGGAGCGCTGACGGGTGGACCTCAGCTTTCTTT. The full variable domain, in which reference TRBV30 and TRBJ1-1 provide the parts outside the CDR3, is SQTIHQWPATLVQPVGSPLSLECTVEGTSNPNLYWYRQAAGRGLQLLFYSVGIGQISSEVPQNLSASRPQDRQFILSSKKLLLSDSGFYLCAWSADGWTSAFFGQGTRLTVV.

The rearrangement joins TRBV29-1 to TRBJ1-1; tentatively, D is TRBD1 (6 bases). Trimming took off 4 bases at V and 0 bases at J, with 12 bases between the two ends. The germline CDR1 and CDR2 sequences are SQVTM and ANQGSEA. The CDR3 totals 14 residues. The CDR3 here is CSVAGPGVNTEAFF. The CDR3 DNA is TGCAGCGTTGCGGGTCCAGGGGTGAACACTGAAGCTTTCTTT.

The chain carries TRBV20-1 and TRBJ2-3; 9 bases fit TRBD2. V was clipped by 6 bases and J by 2 bases; unmatched bases: 12. The CDR3 covers 16 residues. CDR1 and CDR2 from the germline V gene are DFQATT and SNEGSKA (reference sequence). As DNA, the CDR3 is TGCAGTGCGCGACCCCGACTAGCGGTATACACAGATACGCAGTATTTT. This sequence encodes CSARPRLAVYTDTQYF.

This chain uses TRBV12-5 with TRBJ2-5; possible D gene TRBD2, 5 bases. The length of the CDR3 is 13 residues. Germline V CDR1 and CDR2: LGHNT, FRNRAP. The V end lost 0 bases, the J end lost 8 bases, and 10 bases lay between the germline ends. CDR3 protein: CASGLVPRETQYF. The CDR3 bases are TGTGCTAGTGGTTTGGTACCTCGGGAAACCCAGTACTTC.

J is TRBJ2-1 and V is TRBV20-1, with 7 nucleotides matching TRBD2. The CDR3 loop spans 13 amino acids. V dropped 3 bases and J dropped 8; count of bases not matched to a gene: 7. The germline CDR1 and CDR2 sequences are DFQATT and SNEGSKA (reference sequence). CDR3 nucleotide sequence: TGCAGTGCTAGTACGGGAGGCTGGTATGAGCAGTTCTTC. Amino acid sequence: CSASTGGWYEQFF.

The chain carries TRBV9 and TRBJ2-7, with D uncertain. CDR1 SGDLS and CDR2 YYNGEE come from the germline V gene. V was cut by 10 bases and J by 1 base, with 3 bases left in between. The CDR3 is made up of 9 amino acids. The CDR3 spells CAGSYEQYF. The CDR3 nucleotides are TGTGCCGGTTCCTACGAGCAGTACTTC. The full variable domain, with the rest looked up from reference TRBV9 and TRBJ2-7, is DSGVTQTPKHLITATGQRVTLRCSPRSGDLSVYWYQQSLDQGLQFLIQYYNGEERAKGNILERFSAQQFPDLHSELNLSSLELGDSALYFCAGSYEQYFGPGTRLTVT.

CDR3 bases: TGCAGTGCTACCCAAAAGGCGGGTTCTACTTACGAGCAGTACTTC. It specifies CSATQKAGSTYEQYF. The V and J genes are TRBV20-1 and TRBJ2-7, with a weak D call TRBD2 (5 bases). The CDR3 spans 15 residues. V lost 4 bases and J lost 4, with 20 bases in between. The germline V gene has CDR1 DFQATT and CDR2 SNEGSKA (reference sequence).

This chain links TRBV12-3 or TRBV12-4 with TRBJ2-7; 8 positions agree with TRBD1. Germline trimming cut 5 bases from V and 3 bases from J; bases unmatched to any gene: 9. The CDR3 loop spans 15 amino acids. The CDR3 reads CASSPPGQVGYEQYF. The CDR3, as DNA: TGTGCCAGCAGTCCACCGGGACAGGTTGGCTACGAGCAGTACTTC.

This chain connects TRBV6-5 to TRBJ2-1; TRBD2 agrees at 10 bases. Germline CDR1 MNHEY, CDR2 SVGAGI. Trimming cost V 0 bases and J 3 bases; bases outside gene matches: 5. CDR3 length: 17 amino acids. The CDR3 DNA sequence: TGTGCCAGCAGTTACTCGTCGACTAGCGGGCGCTACAATGAGCAGTTCTTC. The encoded protein is CASSYSSTSGRYNEQFF.

The chain employs TRBV20-1 and TRBJ2-5, with 10 bases identical to TRBD2. V lost 3 bases and J lost 5; bases outside the gene matches: 15. The CDR3 totals 17 residues. Germline V gene lookup returns CDR1 DFQATT and CDR2 SNEGSKA (reference sequence). The CDR3 sequence: CSASYFERGGQVETQYF. DNA for the CDR3: TGCAGTGCTAGTTACTTTGAGCGGGGGGGCCAGGTGGAGACCCAGTACTTC.

J is TRBJ2-1 and V is TRBV4-1; 8 bases are a match to TRBD1. V trimming: 1 base; J trimming: 6 bases; junction bases outside the gene matches: 14. Germline CDR1 reads MGHRA; CDR2 reads YSYEKL. The CDR3 length is 18 residues. CDR3 region: CASSQGGRGLSVSNEQFF. The CDR3 region has the DNA TGCGCCAGCAGCCAAGGGGGCAGGGGGCTCAGTGTTAGCAATGAGCAGTTCTTC.